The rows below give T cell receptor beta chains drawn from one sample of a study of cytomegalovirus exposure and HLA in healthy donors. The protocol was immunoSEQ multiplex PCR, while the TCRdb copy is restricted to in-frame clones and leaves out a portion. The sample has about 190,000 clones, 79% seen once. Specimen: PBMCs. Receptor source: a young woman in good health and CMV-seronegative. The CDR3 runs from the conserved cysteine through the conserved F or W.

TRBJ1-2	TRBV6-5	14	CASSRQGVHWGYTF
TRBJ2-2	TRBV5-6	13	CASSFSRAGELFF
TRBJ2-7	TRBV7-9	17	CASSWGSRQASSYEQYF
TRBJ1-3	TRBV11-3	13	CASSQRYSDTIYF
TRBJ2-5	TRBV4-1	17	CASSPPGEGNFQETQYF
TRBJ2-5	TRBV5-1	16	CASSWRGLADQETQYF
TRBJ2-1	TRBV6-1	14	CASIEIAGGNEQFF
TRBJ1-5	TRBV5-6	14	CASSLDRTNQPQHF
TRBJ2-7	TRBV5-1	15	CASSGVGTITYEQYF
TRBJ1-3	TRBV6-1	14	CASSEVGQGNTIYF
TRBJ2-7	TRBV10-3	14	CAISPRDRNYEQYF
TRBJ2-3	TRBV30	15	CAWSGFSGRGDTQYF
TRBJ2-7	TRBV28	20	CASRPSATMDGKGQRYEQYF
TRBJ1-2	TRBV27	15	CASTTWTGANYGYTF
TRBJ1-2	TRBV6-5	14	CASSSWDRARGYTF
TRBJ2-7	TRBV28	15	CASTSTEGRPYEQYF
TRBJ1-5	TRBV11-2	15	CASSRPFPRGQPQHF
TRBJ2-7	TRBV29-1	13	CSVIGLSVWEQYF
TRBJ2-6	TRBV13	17	CASSRGGRFSGANVLTF
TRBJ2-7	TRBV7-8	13	CASSFTGGNEQYF
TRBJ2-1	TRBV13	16	CASSLSGGVSYNEQFF
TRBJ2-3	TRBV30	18	CAWSPKDLTGSSTDTQYF
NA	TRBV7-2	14	CASSLLTSSYEQYF
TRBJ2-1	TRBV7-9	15	CASSLGTGADNEQFF
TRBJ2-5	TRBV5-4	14	CASSLAGGIGEQYF
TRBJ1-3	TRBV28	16	CASSLFGGGYGNTIYF
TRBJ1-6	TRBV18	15	CASSPSDRADSPLHF
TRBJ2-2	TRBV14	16	CASSQTRGGGTGELFF
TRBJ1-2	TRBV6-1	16	CASSERGGVANYGYTF
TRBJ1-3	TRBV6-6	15	CASSYSSGGGNTIYF
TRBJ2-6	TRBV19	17	CASSTPGGSSGANVLTF
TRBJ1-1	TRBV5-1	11	CASSPGSEAFF
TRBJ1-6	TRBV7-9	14	CASSGGDYNSPLHF
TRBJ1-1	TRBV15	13	CATSMGGNTEAFF
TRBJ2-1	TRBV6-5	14	CASSWGLAGNEQFF
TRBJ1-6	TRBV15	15	CATSRASRGNSPLHF
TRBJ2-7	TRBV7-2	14	CASSQERLAYEQYF
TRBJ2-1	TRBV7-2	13	CASSVLQVNEQFF
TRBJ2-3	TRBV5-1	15	CASNPSGGSTDTQYF
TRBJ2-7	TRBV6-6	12	CASSSQGDEQYF
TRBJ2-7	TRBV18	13	CASSFDSSYEQYF
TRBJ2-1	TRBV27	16	CASSFGSGWGGNEQFF